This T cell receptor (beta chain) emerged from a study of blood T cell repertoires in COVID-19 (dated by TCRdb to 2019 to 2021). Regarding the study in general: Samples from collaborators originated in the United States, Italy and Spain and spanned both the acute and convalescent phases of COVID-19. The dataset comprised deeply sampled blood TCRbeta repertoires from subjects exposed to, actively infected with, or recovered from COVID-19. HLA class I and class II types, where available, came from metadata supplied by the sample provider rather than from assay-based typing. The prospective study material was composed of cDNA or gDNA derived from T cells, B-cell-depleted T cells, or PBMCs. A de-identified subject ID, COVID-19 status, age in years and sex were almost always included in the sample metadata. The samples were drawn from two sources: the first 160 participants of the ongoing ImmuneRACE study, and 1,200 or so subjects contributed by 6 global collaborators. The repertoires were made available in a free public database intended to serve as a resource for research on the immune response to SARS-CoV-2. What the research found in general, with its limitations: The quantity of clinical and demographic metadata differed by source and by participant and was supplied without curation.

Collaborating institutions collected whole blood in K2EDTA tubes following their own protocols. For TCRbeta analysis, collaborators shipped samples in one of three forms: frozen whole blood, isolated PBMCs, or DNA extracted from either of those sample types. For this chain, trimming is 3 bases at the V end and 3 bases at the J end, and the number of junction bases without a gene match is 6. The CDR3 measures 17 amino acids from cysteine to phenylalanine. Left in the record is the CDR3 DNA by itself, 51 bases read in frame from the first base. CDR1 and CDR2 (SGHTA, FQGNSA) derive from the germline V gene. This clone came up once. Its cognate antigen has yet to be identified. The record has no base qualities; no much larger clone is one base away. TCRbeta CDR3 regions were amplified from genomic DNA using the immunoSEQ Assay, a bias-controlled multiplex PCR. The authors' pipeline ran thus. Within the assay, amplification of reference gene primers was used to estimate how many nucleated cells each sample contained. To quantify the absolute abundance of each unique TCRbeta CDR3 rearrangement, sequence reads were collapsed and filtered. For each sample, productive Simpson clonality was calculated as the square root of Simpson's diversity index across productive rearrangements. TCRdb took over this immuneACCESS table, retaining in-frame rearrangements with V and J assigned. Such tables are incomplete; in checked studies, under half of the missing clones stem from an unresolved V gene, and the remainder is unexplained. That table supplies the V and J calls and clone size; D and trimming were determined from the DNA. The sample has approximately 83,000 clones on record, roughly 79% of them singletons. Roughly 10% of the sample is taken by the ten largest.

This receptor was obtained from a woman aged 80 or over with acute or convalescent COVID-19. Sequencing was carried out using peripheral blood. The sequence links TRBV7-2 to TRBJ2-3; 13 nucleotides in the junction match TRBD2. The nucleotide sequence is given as TGTGCCAGCAGCTTCCCGACTAGCGGGAGGTGGACAGATACGCAGTATTTT. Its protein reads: CASSFPTSGRWTDTQYF.